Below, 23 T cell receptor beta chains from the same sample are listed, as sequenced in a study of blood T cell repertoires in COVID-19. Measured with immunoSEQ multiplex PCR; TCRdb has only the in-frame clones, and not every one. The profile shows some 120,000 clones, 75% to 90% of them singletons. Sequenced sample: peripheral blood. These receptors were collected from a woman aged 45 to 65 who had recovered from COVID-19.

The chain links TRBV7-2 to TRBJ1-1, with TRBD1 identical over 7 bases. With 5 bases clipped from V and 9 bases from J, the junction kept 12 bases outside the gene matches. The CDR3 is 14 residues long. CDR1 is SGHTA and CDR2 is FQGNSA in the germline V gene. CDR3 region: CASSDRGGATKAFF. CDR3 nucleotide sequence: TGTGCCAGCAGCGACCGAGGGGGCGCCACAAAAGCTTTCTTT. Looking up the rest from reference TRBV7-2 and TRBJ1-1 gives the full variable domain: GAGVSQSPSNKVTEKGKDVELRCDPISGHTALYWYRQSLGQGLEFLIYFQGNSAPDKSGLPSDRFSAERTGGSVSTLTIQRTQQEDSAVYLCASSDRGGATKAFFGQGTRLTVV.

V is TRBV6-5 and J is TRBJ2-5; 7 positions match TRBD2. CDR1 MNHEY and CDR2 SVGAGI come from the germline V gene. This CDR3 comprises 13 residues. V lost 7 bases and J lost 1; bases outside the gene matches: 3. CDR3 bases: TGTGCCAGCACCGGGGGGATCCAAGAGACCCAGTACTTC. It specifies CASTGGIQETQYF.

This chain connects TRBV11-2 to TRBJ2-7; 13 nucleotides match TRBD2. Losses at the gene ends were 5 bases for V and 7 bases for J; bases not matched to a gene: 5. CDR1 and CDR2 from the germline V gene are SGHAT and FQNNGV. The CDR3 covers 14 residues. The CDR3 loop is CASSLLAGGLEQYF. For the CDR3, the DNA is TGTGCCAGCAGCCTACTAGCGGGAGGGTTAGAGCAGTACTTC.

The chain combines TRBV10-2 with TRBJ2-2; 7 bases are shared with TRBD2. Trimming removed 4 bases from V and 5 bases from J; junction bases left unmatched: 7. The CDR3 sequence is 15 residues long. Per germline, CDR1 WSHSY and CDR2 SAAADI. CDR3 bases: TGCGCCAGCAGTGGTGAGGGGAGGGTAACCGGGGAGCTGTTTTTT. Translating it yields CASSGEGRVTGELFF.

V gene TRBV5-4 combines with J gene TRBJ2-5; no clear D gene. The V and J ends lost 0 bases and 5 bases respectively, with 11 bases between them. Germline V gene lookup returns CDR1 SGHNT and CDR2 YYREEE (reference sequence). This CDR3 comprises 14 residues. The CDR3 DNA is TGTGCCAGCAGCTTGGTTAGTAGCCCGGAGACCCAGTACTTC. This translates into CASSLVSSPETQYF.

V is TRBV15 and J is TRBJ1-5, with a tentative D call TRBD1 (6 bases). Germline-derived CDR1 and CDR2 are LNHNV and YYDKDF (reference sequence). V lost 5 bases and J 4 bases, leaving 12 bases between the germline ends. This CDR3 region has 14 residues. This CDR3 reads CATSPWGQNQPQHF. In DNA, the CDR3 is TGTGCCACCAGCCCATGGGGACAAAATCAGCCCCAGCATTTT.

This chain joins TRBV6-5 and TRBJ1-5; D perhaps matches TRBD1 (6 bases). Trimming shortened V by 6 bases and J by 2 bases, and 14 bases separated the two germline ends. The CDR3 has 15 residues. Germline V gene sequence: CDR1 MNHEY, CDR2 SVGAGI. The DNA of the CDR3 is TGTGCCAGCAGGATCGGACAGTTTGGCAATCAGCCCCAGCATTTT. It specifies CASRIGQFGNQPQHF.

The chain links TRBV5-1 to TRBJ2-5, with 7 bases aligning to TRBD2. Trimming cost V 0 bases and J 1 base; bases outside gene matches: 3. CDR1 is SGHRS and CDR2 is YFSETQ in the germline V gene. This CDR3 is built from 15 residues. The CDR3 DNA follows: TGCGCCAGCAGCTTGGGTCTAGCGGTCCAAGAGACCCAGTACTTC. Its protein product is CASSLGLAVQETQYF.

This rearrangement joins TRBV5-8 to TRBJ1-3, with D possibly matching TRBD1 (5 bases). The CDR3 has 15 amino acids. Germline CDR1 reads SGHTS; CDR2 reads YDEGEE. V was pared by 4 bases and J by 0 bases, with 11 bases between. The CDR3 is CASSPRQFSGNTIYF. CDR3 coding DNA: TGTGCCAGCAGCCCCCGACAGTTCTCTGGAAACACCATATATTTT.

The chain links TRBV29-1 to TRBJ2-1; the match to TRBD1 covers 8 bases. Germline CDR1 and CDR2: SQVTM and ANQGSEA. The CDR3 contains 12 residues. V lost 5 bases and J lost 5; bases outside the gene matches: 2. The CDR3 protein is CSVYRGNNEQFF. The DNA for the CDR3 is TGCAGCGTTTACAGGGGGAACAATGAGCAGTTCTTC.

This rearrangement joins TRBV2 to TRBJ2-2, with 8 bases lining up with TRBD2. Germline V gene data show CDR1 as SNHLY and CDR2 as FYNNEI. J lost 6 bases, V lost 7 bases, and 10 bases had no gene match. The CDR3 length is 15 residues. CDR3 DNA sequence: TGTGCCAGCACCTCCTTAGCGGGGACGCCCGGGGAGCTGTTTTTT. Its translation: CASTSLAGTPGELFF.

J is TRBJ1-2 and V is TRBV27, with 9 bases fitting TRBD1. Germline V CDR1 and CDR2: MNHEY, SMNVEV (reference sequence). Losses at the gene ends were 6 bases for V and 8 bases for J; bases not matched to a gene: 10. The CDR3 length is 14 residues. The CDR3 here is CASRAADRGSGYTF. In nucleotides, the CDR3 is TGTGCCAGCAGAGCAGCGGACAGGGGTTCCGGCTACACCTTC.

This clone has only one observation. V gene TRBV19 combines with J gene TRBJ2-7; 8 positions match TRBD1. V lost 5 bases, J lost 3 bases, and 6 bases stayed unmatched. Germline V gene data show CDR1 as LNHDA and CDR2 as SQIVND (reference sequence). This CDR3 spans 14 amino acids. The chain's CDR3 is CASSPTGVIYEQYF. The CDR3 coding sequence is TGTGCCAGTAGTCCGACAGGGGTAATCTACGAGCAGTACTTC.

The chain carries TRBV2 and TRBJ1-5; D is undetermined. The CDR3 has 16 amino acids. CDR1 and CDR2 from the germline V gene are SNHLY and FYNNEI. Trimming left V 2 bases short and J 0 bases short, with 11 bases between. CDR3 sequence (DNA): TGTGCCAGCAGTGAAAATCCACAGTATAGCAATCAGCCCCAGCATTTT. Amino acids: CASSENPQYSNQPQHF.

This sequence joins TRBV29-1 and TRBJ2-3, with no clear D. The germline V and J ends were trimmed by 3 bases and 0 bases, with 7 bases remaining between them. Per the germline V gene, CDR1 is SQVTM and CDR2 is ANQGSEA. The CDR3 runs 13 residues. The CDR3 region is CSVERLSTDTQYF. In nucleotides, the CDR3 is TGCAGCGTTGAGCGCCTAAGCACAGATACGCAGTATTTT.

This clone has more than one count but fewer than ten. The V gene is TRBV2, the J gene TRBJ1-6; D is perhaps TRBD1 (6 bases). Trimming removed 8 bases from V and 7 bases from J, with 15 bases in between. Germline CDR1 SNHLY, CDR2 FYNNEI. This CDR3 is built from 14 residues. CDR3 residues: CASARDTHNSPLHF. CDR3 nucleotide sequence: TGTGCCAGCGCCCGGGACACACACAATTCACCCCTCCACTTT.

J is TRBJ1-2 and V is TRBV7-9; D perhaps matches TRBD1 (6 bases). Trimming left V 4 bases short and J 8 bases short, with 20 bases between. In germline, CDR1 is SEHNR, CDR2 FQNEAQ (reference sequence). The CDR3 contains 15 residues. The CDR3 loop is CASSSINRVMGGYTF. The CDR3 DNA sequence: TGTGCCAGCAGCTCCATTAACAGGGTGATGGGGGGCTACACCTTC. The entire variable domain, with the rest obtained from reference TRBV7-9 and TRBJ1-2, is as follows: DTGVSQNPRHKITKRGQNVTFRCDPISEHNRLYWYRQTLGQGPEFLTYFQNEAQLEKSRLLSDRFSAERPKGSFSTLEIQRTEQGDSAMYLCASSSINRVMGGYTFGSGTRLTVV.

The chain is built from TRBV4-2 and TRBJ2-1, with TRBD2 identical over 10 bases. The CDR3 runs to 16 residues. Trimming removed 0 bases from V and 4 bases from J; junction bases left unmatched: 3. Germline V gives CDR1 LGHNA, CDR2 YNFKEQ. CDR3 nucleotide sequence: TGTGCCAGCAGCCAAGAGCCGACTAGCGGGTACAATGAGCAGTTCTTC. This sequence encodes CASSQEPTSGYNEQFF.

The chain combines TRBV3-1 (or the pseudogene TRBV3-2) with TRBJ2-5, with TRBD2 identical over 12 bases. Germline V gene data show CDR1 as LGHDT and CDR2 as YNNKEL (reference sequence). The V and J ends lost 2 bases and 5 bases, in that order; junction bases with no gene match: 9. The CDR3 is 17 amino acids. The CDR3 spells CASSQFFTGTSGETQYF. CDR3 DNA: TGTGCCAGCAGCCAATTTTTTACCGGGACTAGCGGGGAGACCCAGTACTTC.

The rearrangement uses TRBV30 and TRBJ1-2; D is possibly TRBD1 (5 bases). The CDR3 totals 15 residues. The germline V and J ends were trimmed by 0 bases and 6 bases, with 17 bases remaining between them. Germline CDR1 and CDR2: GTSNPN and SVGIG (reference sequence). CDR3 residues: CAWSVLAGGVHGYTF. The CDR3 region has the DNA TGTGCCTGGAGTGTACTTGCCGGGGGTGTTCATGGCTACACCTTC.

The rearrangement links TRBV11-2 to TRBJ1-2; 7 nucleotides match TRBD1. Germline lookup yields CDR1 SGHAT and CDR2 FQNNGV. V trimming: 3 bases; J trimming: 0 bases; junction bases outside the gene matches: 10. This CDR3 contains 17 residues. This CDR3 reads CASSFSRTGQPNYGYTF. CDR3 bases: TGTGCCAGCAGCTTTAGTCGGACAGGCCAACCTAACTATGGCTACACCTTC.

CDR3 loop: CASSSIAGTGELFF. The CDR3 DNA is TGTGCCAGCAGCTCGATAGCGGGAACCGGGGAGCTGTTTTTT. The genes are TRBV11-3 and TRBJ2-2; 8 bases are shared with TRBD2. With V trimmed by 4 bases and J by 5 bases, 3 bases remained unmatched. Germline lookup yields CDR1 SGHNT and CDR2 YENEEA. The CDR3 covers 14 residues.

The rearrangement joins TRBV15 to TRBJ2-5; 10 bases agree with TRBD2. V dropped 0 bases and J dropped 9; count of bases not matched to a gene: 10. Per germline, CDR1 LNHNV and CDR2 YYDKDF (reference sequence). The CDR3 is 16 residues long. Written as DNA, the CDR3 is TGTGCCACCAGCAGAGAAAGGACTAGCGGAAGGTGGCCCCAGTACTTC. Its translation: CATSRERTSGRWPQYF.